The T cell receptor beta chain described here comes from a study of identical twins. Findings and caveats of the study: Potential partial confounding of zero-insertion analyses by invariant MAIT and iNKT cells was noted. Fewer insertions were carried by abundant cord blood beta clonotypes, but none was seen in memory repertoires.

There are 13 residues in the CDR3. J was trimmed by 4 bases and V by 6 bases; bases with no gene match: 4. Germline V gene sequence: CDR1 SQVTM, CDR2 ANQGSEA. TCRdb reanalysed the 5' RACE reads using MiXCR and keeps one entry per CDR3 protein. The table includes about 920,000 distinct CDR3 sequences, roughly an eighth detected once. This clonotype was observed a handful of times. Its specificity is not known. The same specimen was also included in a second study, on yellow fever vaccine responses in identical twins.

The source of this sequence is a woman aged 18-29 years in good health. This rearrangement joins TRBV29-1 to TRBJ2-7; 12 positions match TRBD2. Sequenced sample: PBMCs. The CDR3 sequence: CSVASGRGYEQYF. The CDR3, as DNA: TGCAGCGTGGCTAGCGGGAGGGGATACGAGCAGTACTTC.